This TCR beta chain was sequenced for a study of shared clonotypes between healthy human individuals. From germline, CDR1 is SGHRS and CDR2 YFSETQ. The CDR3 contains 16 residues. The V and J ends lost 4 bases and 5 bases, in that order; junction bases with no gene match: 11. Assay used: immunoSEQ multiplex PCR; TCRdb lists only in-frame clones, some missing. The sample includes about 1.5 million clones, 95% to 99% seen only once; the top ten take about 0.4%. This chain uses TRBV5-1 with TRBJ2-1, with 8 bases aligning to TRBD2. The source material was naive CD4+ T cells sorted from blood. The subset is: CD45RA+ positively selected. The clonotype originates from a man aged 25 to 40 in good health. The CDR3 protein is CASSRTPGTSNNEQFF. Written as DNA, the CDR3 is TGCGCCAGCAGCCGAACCCCCGGGACTAGTAACAATGAGCAGTTCTTC. The whole variable domain, filled in from reference TRBV5-1 and TRBJ2-1, reads KAGVTQTPRYLIKTRGQQVTLSCSPISGHRSVSWYQQTPGQGLQFLFEYFSETQRNKGNFPGRFSGRQFSNSRSEMNVSTLELGDSALYLCASSRTPGTSNNEQFFGPGTRLTVL.